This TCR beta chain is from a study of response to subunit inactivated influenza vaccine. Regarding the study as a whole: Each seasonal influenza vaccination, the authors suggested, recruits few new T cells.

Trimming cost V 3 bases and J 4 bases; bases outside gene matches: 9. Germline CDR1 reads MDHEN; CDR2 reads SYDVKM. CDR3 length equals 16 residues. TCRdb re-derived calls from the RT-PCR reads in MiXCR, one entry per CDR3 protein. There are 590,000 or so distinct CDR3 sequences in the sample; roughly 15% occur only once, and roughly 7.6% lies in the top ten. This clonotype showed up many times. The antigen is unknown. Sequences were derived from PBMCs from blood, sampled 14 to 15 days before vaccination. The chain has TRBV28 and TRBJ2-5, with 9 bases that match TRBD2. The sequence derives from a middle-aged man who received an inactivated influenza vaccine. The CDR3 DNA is TGTGCCAGCAGTTTCCCAATTAGCGGGAGTTTAGAGACCCAGTACTTC. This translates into CASSFPISGSLETQYF.